The present T cell receptor beta chain was sequenced within a study of OX40 agonist ivuxolimab in advanced cancers. Study summary: Each dose-escalation patient presented with hepatocellular carcinoma, melanoma, renal cell or head and neck cancer.

The length of the CDR3 is 13 residues. Germline assignment: CDR1 ENHRY and CDR2 SYGVKD. V was clipped by 5 bases and J by 8 bases, with 12 bases between them. Broader study findings: The average count of expanded clones was higher among CD8+ T cells than among CD4+.

Profiled with immunoSEQ multiplex PCR; TCRdb holds only in-frame clones, not every one. This sample has 60,000 or so clones; around 87% occur once, and the top ten carry approximately 5%. To note about this clone: Its specificity is unknown.

Sequences were derived from CD4+ or CD8+ T cells sorted from blood, sampled in a trial of the OX40 agonist ivuxolimab. V is TRBV10-3 and J is TRBJ1-4; D gene unclear. The sequence was obtained from an adult with an advanced solid tumor such as melanoma, head and neck, liver or kidney cancer. This CDR3 is CAISTGIGEKLFF. The CDR3 DNA sequence: TGTGCCATCAGTACTGGGATTGGGGAAAAACTGTTTTTT.